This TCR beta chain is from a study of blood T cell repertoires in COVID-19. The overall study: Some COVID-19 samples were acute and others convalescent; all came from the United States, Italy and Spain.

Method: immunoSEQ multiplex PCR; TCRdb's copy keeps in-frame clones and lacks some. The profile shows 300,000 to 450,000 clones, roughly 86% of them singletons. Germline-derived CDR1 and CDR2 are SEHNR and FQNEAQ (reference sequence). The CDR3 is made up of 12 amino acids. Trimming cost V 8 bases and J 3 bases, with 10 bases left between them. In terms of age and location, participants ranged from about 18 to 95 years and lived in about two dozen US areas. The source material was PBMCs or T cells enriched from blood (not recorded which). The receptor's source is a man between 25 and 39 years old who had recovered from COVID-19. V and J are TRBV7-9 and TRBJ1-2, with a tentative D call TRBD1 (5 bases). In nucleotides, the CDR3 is TGTGCCAGCGGGGCGACAGACTATGGCTACACCTTC. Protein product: CASGATDYGYTF.